The clone carrying this T cell receptor beta chain occurred a few times. Unique molecular identifiers were incorporated into the prepared TCRbeta library. TCRdb itself ran the PCR reads through MiXCR, one entry per CDR3 protein. The data contain around 340,000 distinct CDR3 sequences, about an eighth of them singletons. The sample is drawn from a study of T-cell reconstitution after alpha-beta-depleted transplantation in children. Germline-derived CDR1 and CDR2 are MNHNS and SASEGT. The V end was cut by 6 bases, the J end by 2 bases, with 19 bases between. The CDR3 spans 16 residues. This rearrangement joins TRBV6-1 to TRBJ2-5; the D call may be TRBD1 or TRBD2 (5 bases each). The sequence was collected from a human donor who donated a stem cell graft to a child with Fanconi anemia. The sample was PBMCs, taken from the stem cell graft. CDR3 DNA: TGTGCCAGCAGGAAGCGCCGGGGCCCCTTTCAAGAGACCCAGTACTTC. Protein sequence: CASRKRRGPFQETQYF.